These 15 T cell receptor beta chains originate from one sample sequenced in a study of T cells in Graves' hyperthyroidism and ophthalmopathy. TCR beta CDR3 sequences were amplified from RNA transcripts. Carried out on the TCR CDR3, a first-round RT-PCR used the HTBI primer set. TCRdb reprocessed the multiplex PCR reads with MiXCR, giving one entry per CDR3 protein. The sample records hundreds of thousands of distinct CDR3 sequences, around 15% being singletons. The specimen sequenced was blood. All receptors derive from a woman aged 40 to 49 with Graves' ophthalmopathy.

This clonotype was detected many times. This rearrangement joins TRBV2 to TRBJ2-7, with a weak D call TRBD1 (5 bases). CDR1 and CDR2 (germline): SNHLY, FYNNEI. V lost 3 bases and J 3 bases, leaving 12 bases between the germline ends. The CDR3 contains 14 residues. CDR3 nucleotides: TGTGCCAGCAGTGAGATGTTGCAGGGCTACGAGCAGTACTTC. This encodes CASSEMLQGYEQYF.

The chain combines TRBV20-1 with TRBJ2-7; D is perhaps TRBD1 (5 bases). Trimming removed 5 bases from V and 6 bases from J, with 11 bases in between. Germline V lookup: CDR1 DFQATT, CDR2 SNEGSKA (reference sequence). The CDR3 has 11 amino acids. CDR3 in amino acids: CSAPWGPEQYF. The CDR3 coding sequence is TGCAGTGCTCCCTGGGGCCCCGAGCAGTACTTC.

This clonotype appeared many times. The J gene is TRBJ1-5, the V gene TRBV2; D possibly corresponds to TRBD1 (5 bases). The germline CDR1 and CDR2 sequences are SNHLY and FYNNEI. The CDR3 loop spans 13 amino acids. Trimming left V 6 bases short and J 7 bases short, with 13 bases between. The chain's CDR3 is CASRGEGNQPQHF. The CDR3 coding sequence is TGTGCCAGCAGGGGGGAGGGTAACCAGCCCCAGCATTTT.

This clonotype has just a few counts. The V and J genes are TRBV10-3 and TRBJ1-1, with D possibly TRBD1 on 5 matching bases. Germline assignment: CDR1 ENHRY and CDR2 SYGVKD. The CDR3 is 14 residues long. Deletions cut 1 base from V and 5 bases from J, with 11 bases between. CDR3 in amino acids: CAISEYPGRTEAFF. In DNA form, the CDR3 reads TGTGCCATCAGTGAGTACCCAGGGCGAACTGAAGCTTTCTTT.

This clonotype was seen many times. CDR3 loop: CASSQSYEQYF. The CDR3 nucleotides are TGTGCCAGCAGTCAATCCTACGAGCAGTACTTC. The rearrangement joins TRBV28 to TRBJ2-7; D unclear. This CDR3 region has 11 residues. Germline V gene lookup returns CDR1 MDHEN and CDR2 SYDVKM. Trimming pared 5 bases from V and 1 base from J, leaving 3 bases between.

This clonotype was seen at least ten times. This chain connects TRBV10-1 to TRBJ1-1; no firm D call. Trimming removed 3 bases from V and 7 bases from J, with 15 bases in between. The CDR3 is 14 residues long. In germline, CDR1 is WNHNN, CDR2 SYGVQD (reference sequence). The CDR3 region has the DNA TGCGCCAGCAGTGAAGTAGGATTGCTTGGTGAAGCTTTCTTT. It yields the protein CASSEVGLLGEAFF.

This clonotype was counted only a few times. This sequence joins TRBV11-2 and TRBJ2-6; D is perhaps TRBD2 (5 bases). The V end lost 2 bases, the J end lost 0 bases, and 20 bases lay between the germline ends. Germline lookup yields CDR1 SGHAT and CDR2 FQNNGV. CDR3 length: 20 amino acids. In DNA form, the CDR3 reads TGTGCCAGCAGCTTAACAAGCGGAACAATAGTGGGCTCTGGGGCCAACGTCCTGACTTTC. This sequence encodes CASSLTSGTIVGSGANVLTF.

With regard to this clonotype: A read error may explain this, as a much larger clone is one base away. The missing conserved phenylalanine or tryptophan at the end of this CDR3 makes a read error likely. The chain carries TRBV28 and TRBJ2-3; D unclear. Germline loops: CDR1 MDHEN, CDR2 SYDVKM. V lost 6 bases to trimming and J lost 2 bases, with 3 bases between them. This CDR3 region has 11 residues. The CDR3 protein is CASRLTDTQYS. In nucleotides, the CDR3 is TGTGCCAGCAGGCTCACAGATACGCAGTATTCT.

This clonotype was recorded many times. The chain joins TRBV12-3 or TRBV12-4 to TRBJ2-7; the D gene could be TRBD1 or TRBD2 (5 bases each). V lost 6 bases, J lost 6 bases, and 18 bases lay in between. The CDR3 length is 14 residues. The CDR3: CASRAWIRGSEQYF. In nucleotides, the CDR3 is TGTGCCAGCAGGGCTTGGATTCGGGGCTCCGAGCAGTACTTC.

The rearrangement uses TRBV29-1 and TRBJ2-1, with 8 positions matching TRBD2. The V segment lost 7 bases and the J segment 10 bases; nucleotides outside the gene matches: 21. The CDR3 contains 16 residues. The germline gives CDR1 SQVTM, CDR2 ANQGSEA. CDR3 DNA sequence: TGCAGCGCAAATTATGGCGGGGGGCTGAGAGAGTTAGAGCAGTTCTTC. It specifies CSANYGGGLRELEQFF.

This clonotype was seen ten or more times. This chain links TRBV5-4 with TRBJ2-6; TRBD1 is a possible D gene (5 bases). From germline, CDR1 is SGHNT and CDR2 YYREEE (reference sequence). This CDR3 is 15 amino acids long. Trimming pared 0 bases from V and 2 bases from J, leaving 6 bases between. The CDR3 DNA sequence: TGTGCCAGCAGCTTGGAGGGGACTGGGGCCAACGTCCTGACTTTC. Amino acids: CASSLEGTGANVLTF.

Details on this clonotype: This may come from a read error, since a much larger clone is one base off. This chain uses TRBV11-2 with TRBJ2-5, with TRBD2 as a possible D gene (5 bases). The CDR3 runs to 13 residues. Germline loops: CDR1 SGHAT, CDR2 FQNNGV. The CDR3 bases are TGTGCCAGCGGCTTAGGAGCGGCAGAGACCCAGTACTTC. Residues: CASGLGAAETQYF.

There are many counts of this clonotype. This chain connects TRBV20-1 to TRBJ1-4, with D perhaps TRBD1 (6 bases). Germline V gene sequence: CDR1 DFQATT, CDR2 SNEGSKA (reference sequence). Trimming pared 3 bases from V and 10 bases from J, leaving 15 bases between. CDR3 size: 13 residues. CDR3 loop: CSARGTRLGKLFF. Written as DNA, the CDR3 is TGCAGTGCTAGGGGGACACGTCTCGGAAAACTGTTTTTT.

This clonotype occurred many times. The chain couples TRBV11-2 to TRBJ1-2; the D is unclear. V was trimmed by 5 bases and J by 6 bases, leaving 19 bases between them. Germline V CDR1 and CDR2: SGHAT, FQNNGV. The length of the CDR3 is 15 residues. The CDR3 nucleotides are TGTGCCAGCAGCCAATTCTCCTCAGCTGGGGATGGCTACACCTTC. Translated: CASSQFSSAGDGYTF.

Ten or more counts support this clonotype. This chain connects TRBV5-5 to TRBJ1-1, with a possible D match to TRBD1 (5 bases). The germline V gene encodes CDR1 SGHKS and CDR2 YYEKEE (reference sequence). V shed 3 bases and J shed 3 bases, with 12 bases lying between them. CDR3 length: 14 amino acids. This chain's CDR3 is CASSWMLGDTEAFF. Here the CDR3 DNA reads TGTGCCAGCAGCTGGATGCTGGGGGACACTGAAGCTTTCTTT.